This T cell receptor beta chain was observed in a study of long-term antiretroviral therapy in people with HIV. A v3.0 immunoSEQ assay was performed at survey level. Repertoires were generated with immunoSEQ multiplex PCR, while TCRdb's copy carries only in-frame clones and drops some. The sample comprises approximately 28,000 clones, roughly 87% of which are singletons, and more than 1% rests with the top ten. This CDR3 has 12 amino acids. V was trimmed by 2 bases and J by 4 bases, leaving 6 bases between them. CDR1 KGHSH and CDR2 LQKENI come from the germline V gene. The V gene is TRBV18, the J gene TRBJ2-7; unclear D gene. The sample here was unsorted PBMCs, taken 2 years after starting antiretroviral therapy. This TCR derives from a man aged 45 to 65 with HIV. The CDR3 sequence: CASSPEVYEQYF. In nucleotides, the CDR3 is TGTGCCAGCTCACCAGAGGTGTACGAGCAGTACTTC.